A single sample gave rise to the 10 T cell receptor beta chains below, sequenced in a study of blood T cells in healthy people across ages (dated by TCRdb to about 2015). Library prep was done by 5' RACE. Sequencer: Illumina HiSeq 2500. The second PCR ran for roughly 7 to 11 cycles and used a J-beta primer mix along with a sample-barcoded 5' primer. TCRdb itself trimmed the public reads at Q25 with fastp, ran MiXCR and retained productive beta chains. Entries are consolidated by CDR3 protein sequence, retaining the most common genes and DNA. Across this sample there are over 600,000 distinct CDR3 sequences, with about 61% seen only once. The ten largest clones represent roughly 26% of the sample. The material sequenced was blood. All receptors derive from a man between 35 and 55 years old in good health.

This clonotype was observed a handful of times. Here the CDR3 reads CASSSSGTRIPDTQYF. CDR3 DNA: TGTGCCAGCAGTTCCTCCGGGACTAGGATCCCAGATACGCAGTATTTT. The chain links TRBV12-3 or TRBV12-4 to TRBJ2-3, with 8 positions matching TRBD2. Trimming cost V 4 bases and J 4 bases; bases outside gene matches: 10. The CDR3 covers 16 residues.

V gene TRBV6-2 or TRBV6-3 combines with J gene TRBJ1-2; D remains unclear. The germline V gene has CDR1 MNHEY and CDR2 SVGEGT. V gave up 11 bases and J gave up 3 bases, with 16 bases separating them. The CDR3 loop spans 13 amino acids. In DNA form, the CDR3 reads TGTGCCGGCGGCCTCCGTTGGGACTATGGCTACACCTTC. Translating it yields CAGGLRWDYGYTF.

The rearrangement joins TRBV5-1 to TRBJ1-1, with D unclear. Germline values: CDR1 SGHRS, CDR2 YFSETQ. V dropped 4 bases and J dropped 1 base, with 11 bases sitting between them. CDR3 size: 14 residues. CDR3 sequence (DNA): TGCGCCAGCAGCCAGGCCCAAACGAACACTGAAGCTTTCTTT. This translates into CASSQAQTNTEAFF. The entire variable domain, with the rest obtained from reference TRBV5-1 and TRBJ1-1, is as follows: KAGVTQTPRYLIKTRGQQVTLSCSPISGHRSVSWYQQTPGQGLQFLFEYFSETQRNKGNFPGRFSGRQFSNSRSEMNVSTLELGDSALYLCASSQAQTNTEAFFGQGTRLTVV.

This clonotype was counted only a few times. CDR3 nucleotide sequence: TGTGCCACCAGCAGAGGACAGGATGGCAATGAGCAGTTCTTC. Translated, it gives CATSRGQDGNEQFF. The chain links TRBV15 to TRBJ2-1; a weak D match, TRBD1 (6 bases). The V end lost 1 base, the J end lost 6 bases, and 10 bases lay between the germline ends. The CDR3 has 14 residues. Per germline, CDR1 LNHNV and CDR2 YYDKDF (reference sequence).

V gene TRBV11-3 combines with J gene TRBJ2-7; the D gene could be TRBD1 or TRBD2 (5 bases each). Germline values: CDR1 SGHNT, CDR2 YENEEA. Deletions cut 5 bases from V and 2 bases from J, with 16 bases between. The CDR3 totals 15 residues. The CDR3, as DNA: TGTGCCAGCAGCGCGGTGGGGGTCAGCACCTACGAGCAGTACTTC. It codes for CASSAVGVSTYEQYF.

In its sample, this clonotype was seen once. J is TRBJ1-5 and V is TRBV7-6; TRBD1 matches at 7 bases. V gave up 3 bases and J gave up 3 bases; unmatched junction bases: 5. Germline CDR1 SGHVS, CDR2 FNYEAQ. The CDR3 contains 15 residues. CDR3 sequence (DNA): TGTGCCAGCAGCTTCGGGACAGCCTCCAATCAGCCCCAGCATTTT. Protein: CASSFGTASNQPQHF.

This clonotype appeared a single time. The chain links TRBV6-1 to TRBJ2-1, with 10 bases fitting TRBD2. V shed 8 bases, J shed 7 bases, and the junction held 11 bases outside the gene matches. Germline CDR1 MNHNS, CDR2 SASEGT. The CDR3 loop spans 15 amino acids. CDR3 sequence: CASVLAGGLRNEQFF. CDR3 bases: TGTGCCAGCGTCTTAGCGGGAGGTCTCAGAAATGAGCAGTTCTTC.

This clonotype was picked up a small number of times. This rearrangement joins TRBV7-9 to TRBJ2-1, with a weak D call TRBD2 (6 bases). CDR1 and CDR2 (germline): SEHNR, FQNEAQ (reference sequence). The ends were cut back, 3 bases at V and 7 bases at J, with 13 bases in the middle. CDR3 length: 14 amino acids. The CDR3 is CASSFPEGWNEQFF. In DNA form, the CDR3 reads TGTGCCAGCAGCTTTCCGGAGGGCTGGAATGAGCAGTTCTTC.

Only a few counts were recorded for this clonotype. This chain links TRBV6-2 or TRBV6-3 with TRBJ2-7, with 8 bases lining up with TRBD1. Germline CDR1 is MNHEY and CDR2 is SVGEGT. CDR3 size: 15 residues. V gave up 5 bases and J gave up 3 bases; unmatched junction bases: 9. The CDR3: CASSQSAGGGYEQYF. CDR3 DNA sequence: TGTGCCAGCAGTCAATCAGCAGGGGGCGGCTACGAGCAGTACTTC.

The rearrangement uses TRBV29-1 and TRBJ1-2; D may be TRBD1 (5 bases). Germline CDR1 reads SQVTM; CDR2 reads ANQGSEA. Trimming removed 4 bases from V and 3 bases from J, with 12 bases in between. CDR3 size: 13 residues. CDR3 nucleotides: TGCAGCGTTGGGGTGGGAGGGGACTATGGCTACACCTTC. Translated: CSVGVGGDYGYTF.